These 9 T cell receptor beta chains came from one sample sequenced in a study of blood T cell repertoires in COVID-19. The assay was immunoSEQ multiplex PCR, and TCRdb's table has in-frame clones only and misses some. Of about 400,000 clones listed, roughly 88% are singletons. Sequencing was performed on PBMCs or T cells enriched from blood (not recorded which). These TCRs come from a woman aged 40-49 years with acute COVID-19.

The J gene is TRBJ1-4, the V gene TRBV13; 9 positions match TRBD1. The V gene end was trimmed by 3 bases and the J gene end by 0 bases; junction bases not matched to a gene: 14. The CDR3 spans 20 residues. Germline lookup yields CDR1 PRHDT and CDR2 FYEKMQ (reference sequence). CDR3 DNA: TGTGCCAGCAGCTTGCGGGGGATGGACAGGGGAAATCCAACTAATGAAAAACTGTTTTTT. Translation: CASSLRGMDRGNPTNEKLFF.

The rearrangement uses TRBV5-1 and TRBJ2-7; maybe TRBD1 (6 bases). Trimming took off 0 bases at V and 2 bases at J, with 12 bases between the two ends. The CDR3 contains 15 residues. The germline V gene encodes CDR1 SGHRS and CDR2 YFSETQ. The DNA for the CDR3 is TGCGCCAGCAGCTTGGGGCAGGGGAGCCCCTACGAGCAGTACTTC. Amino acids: CASSLGQGSPYEQYF.

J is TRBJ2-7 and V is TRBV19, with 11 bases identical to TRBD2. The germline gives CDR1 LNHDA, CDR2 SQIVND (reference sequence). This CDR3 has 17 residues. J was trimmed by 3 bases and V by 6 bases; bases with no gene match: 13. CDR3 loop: CASRFAQRLAGSYEQYF. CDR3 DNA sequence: TGTGCCAGTAGATTTGCTCAAAGACTAGCGGGGAGCTACGAGCAGTACTTC.

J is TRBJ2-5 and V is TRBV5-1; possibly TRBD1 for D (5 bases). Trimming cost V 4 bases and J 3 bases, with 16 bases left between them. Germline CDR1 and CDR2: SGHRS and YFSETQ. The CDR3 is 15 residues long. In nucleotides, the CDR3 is TGCGCCAGCAGCCACGGGCAGGGTCGAGAAGAGACCCAGTACTTC. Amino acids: CASSHGQGREETQYF.

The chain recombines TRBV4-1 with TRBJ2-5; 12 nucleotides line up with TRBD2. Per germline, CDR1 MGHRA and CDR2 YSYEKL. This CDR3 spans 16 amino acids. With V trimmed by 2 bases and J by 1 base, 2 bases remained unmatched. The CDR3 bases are TGCGCCAGCAGCCAACGGACTAGCGGGGTCCAAGAGACCCAGTACTTC. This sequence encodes CASSQRTSGVQETQYF.

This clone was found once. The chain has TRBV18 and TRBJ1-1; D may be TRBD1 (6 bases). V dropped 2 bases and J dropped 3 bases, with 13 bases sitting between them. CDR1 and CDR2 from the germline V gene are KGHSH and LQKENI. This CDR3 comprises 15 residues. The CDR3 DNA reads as TGTGCCAGCTCACCAGGTAGGGAGGGGGACACTGAAGCTTTCTTT. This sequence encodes CASSPGREGDTEAFF.

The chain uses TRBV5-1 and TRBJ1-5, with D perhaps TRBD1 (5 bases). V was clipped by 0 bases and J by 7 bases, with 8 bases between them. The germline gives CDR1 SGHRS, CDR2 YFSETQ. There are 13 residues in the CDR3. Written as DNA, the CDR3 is TGCGCCAGCAGCTTGGACCAGGGACAGCCCCAGCATTTT. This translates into CASSLDQGQPQHF.

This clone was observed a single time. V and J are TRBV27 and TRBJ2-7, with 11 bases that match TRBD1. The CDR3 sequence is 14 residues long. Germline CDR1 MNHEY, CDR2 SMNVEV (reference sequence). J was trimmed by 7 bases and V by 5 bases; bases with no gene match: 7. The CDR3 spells CASSLRDRGMEQYF. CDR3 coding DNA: TGTGCCAGCAGTCTCCGGGACAGGGGGATGGAGCAGTACTTC.

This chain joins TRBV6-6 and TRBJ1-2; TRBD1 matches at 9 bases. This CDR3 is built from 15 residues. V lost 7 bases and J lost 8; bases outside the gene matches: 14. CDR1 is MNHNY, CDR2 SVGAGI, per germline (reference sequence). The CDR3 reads CASKNGTGRPGGYTF. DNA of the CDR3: TGTGCCAGCAAAAATGGGACAGGGAGACCTGGGGGCTACACCTTC.